These 25 T cell receptor beta chains originate from one sample sequenced in a study of T-cell memory formation after mild COVID-19. TCRdb processed the 5' RACE reads anew with MiXCR; each CDR3 protein has one entry. The sample lists 300,000 to 350,000 distinct CDR3 sequences, about 13% occurring once. What was sequenced was PBMCs or a T cell subset sorted from them (not recorded which). Receptors originate from a young man who had mild COVID-19 (a few samples of this study predate the infection). Cell type and time point are not known.

This clonotype appeared many times. The chain uses TRBV10-3 and TRBJ2-7; D possibly matches TRBD1 or TRBD2 (5 bases each). V lost 0 bases and J 12 bases, leaving 15 bases between the germline ends. In germline, CDR1 is ENHRY, CDR2 SYGVKD. This CDR3 is 13 amino acids long. The DNA for the CDR3 is TGTGCCATCAGTGAGTCGGGGACCCGACGGCGGTACGTC. Encoded protein: CAISESGTRRRYV.

The rearrangement links TRBV5-1 to TRBJ2-3; 9 bases map to TRBD1. The CDR3 consists of 15 residues. Germline-derived CDR1 and CDR2 are SGHRS and YFSETQ. Unmatched junction bases numbered 8, after V lost 4 bases and J lost 5 bases. CDR3 protein: CASSPDRGRGDTQYF. The CDR3, as DNA: TGCGCCAGCAGCCCGGACAGGGGTCGCGGAGATACGCAGTATTTT.

The sample holds a few counts of this clonotype. This chain links TRBV5-1 with TRBJ1-1; TRBD1 aligns across 10 bases. CDR3 length: 13 residues. V shed 4 bases and J 10 bases; nucleotides not matched to a gene: 7. Per the germline V gene, CDR1 is SGHRS and CDR2 is YFSETQ. CDR3 coding DNA: TGCGCCAGCAGCACCGGGACAGGGGAAGGAGCTTTCTTT. Its translation is CASSTGTGEGAFF.

The J gene is TRBJ1-5, the V gene TRBV4-1; TRBD1 might be the D (5 bases). The V gene's germline CDR1 is MGHRA and CDR2 YSYEKL. The CDR3 length is 15 residues. The V and J ends lost 6 bases and 1 base respectively, with 13 bases between them. The chain's CDR3 is CASRRGASSNQPQHF. The CDR3 DNA reads as TGCGCCAGCAGGAGAGGGGCTTCGAGCAATCAGCCCCAGCATTTT.

The chain is built from TRBV6-6 and TRBJ2-7, with D tentatively TRBD1 (6 bases). CDR3 length: 14 residues. The V end was cut by 6 bases, the J end by 0 bases, with 12 bases between. The germline gives CDR1 MNHNY, CDR2 SVGAGI (reference sequence). The CDR3 DNA follows: TGTGCCAGCAGGCACAGGGCTCTCTCCTACGAGCAGTACGTC. Its protein product is CASRHRALSYEQYV.

This clonotype was recorded many times. The chain has TRBV5-1 and TRBJ2-5; D remains unclear. Trimming pared 1 base from V and 1 base from J, leaving 5 bases between. The CDR3 contains 13 residues. Germline V gene lookup returns CDR1 SGHRS and CDR2 YFSETQ. CDR3 sequence: CASSLSVQETQYF. The DNA for the CDR3 is TGCGCCAGCAGCTTGTCAGTCCAAGAGACCCAGTACTTC.

This clonotype was seen a few times. This chain links TRBV29-1 with TRBJ2-1; 9 bases line up with TRBD1. Per the germline V gene, CDR1 is SQVTM and CDR2 is ANQGSEA. This CDR3 has 13 residues. V shed 7 bases and J 5 bases; nucleotides not matched to a gene: 6. CDR3 coding DNA: TGCAGCGGCCGGGACAGGGTAGACAATGAGCAGTTCTTC. This sequence encodes CSGRDRVDNEQFF.

This clonotype was picked up a small number of times. The J gene is TRBJ2-1, the V gene TRBV13; 10 positions agree with TRBD2. CDR3 length equals 19 residues. V lost 5 bases, J lost 1 base, and 14 bases stayed unmatched. Germline loops: CDR1 PRHDT, CDR2 FYEKMQ (reference sequence). The CDR3 nucleotides read TGTGCCAGCAGCACCCCCGGGACTAGCGTTAGAGGGTCCTACAATGAGCAGTTCTTC. This encodes CASSTPGTSVRGSYNEQFF. Together with reference TRBV13 and TRBJ2-1, the CDR3 gives the full variable domain: AAGVIQSPRHLIKEKRETATLKCYPIPRHDTVYWYQQGPGQDPQFLISFYEKMQSDKGSIPDRFSAQQFSDYHSELNMSSLELGDSALYFCASSTPGTSVRGSYNEQFFGPGTRLTVL.

The chain has TRBV6-1 and TRBJ2-2; possibly TRBD2 for D (6 bases). CDR3 length: 13 residues. Trimming cost V 8 bases and J 7 bases, with 14 bases left between them. The germline gives CDR1 MNHNS, CDR2 SASEGT. The CDR3 DNA reads as TGTGCCAGCTCGGGGGTCTTACTCGGGGAGCTGTTTTTT. This gives the protein CASSGVLLGELFF.

This clonotype has only a few counts. The chain has TRBV29-1 and TRBJ2-5; 9 bases fit TRBD2. V was clipped by 4 bases and J by 1 base; unmatched bases: 7. The germline V gene encodes CDR1 SQVTM and CDR2 ANQGSEA. The CDR3 loop spans 15 amino acids. Here the CDR3 DNA reads TGCAGCGTTGTGGTAGCGGGGGCCGCCCAAGAGACCCAGTACTTC. It yields the protein CSVVVAGAAQETQYF.

This clonotype came up many times. The chain combines TRBV5-1 with TRBJ2-7; TRBD2 agrees at 10 bases. The CDR3 consists of 18 residues. The germline gives CDR1 SGHRS, CDR2 YFSETQ. With 0 bases clipped from V and 3 bases from J, the junction kept 12 bases outside the gene matches. The CDR3 DNA reads as TGCGCCAGCAGCTTGGCCGGAGCTAGCGGGGGAGGATTCTACGAGCAGTACGTC. As protein: CASSLAGASGGGFYEQYV.

The rearrangement joins TRBV4-2 to TRBJ2-7; the D gene is possibly TRBD1 (5 bases). The V end was cut by 0 bases, the J end by 4 bases, with 13 bases between. Germline V gene sequence: CDR1 LGHNA, CDR2 YNFKEQ. The CDR3 spans 15 residues. For the CDR3, the DNA is TGTGCCAGCAGCCAAGATCGTGCCAGGGCGTACGAGCAGTACTTC. Its protein is CASSQDRARAYEQYF.

This clonotype was observed a handful of times. This chain connects TRBV19 to TRBJ2-2; D remains ambiguous. V lost 3 bases and J 6 bases, leaving 2 bases between the germline ends. The CDR3 covers 11 residues. Germline CDR1 and CDR2: LNHDA and SQIVND (reference sequence). The CDR3 coding sequence is TGTGCCAGTAGTATTTCCGGGGAGCTGTTTTTT. Translating gives CASSISGELFF.

This clonotype was seen repeatedly, ten times or more. The J gene is TRBJ2-7, the V gene TRBV7-2, with TRBD2 identical over 7 bases. The germline gives CDR1 SGHTA, CDR2 FQGNSA. J lost 5 bases, V lost 3 bases, and 4 bases had no gene match. This CDR3 contains 13 residues. The CDR3, as DNA: TGTGCCAGCAGCTTCCGGGGGAGGGACGAGCAGTACTTC. Protein: CASSFRGRDEQYF.

This chain connects TRBV13 to TRBJ2-1; TRBD2 matches 7 bases. The germline gives CDR1 PRHDT, CDR2 FYEKMQ (reference sequence). The CDR3 is made up of 15 amino acids. V was clipped by 0 bases and J by 4 bases; unmatched bases: 3. The CDR3 DNA sequence: TGTGCCAGCAGCTTAGGACTAGCGCGATACAATGAGCAGTTCTTC. Its protein is CASSLGLARYNEQFF. Full variable domain (remainder filled in from reference TRBV13 and TRBJ2-1): AAGVIQSPRHLIKEKRETATLKCYPIPRHDTVYWYQQGPGQDPQFLISFYEKMQSDKGSIPDRFSAQQFSDYHSELNMSSLELGDSALYFCASSLGLARYNEQFFGPGTRLTVL.

V is TRBV18 and J is TRBJ2-1; weak D call: TRBD1 (6 bases). Germline-derived CDR1 and CDR2 are KGHSH and LQKENI. V was shortened by 4 bases and J by 8 bases, with 15 bases between the two germline ends. The CDR3 loop spans 14 amino acids. CDR3 nucleotides: TGTGCCAGCTCACAAGGGGGATCGGGGTATGAGCAGTTCTTC. Translated, it gives CASSQGGSGYEQFF.

This clonotype has more than one count but fewer than ten. The chain carries TRBV25-1 and TRBJ1-2; D not certain. CDR1 and CDR2 from the germline V gene are MGHDK and SYGVNS. The CDR3 extends over 13 amino acids. Deletions cut 5 bases from V and 3 bases from J, with 10 bases between. The CDR3 DNA reads as TGTGCCAGCAGTTCCGACAAGGACTATGGCTACACCTTC. Translating it yields CASSSDKDYGYTF.

This clonotype appeared a few times. The chain uses TRBV10-3 and TRBJ2-3, with TRBD1 matching 7 bases. The CDR3 covers 17 residues. Germline V gene lookup returns CDR1 ENHRY and CDR2 SYGVKD. V dropped 7 bases and J dropped 1; count of bases not matched to a gene: 14. The CDR3 nucleotides are TGTGCCATCACCTCGTCCCCGGACAGGCTTGGCACAGATACGCAGTATTTT. It encodes CAITSSPDRLGTDTQYF.

The V and J genes are TRBV10-3 and TRBJ2-3; 10 bases match TRBD2. V was pared by 6 bases and J by 2 bases, with 5 bases of the junction left unmatched. Germline V gene data show CDR1 as ENHRY and CDR2 as SYGVKD. This CDR3 comprises 15 residues. The CDR3 DNA reads as TGTGCCATCAGCGCCGGGACTAGCGACACAGATACGCAGTATTTT. This codes for CAISAGTSDTDTQYF.

In this sample, this clonotype turned up a few times. The chain has TRBV7-9 and TRBJ2-7; 8 bases are a match to TRBD1. CDR3 length equals 16 residues. Germline V gene data show CDR1 as SEHNR and CDR2 as FQNEAQ (reference sequence). V dropped 6 bases and J dropped 2; count of bases not matched to a gene: 12. The CDR3 nucleotides are TGTGCCAGCAGGCCCCCCTCCGGGACAGGAGCCTACGAGCAGTACTTC. Amino acids: CASRPPSGTGAYEQYF.

This clonotype has a count of ten or more. CDR3 amino acids: CASSLWDPSLVNEQFF. For the CDR3, the DNA is TGCGCCAGCAGCTTATGGGACCCGTCCCTTGTCAATGAGCAGTTCTTC. This chain connects TRBV5-1 to TRBJ2-1; D is perhaps TRBD1 or TRBD2 (5 bases each). CDR1 is SGHRS and CDR2 is YFSETQ in the germline V gene. Between the trimmed V and J ends, which lost 2 bases and 6 bases, there was a span of 18 bases. This CDR3 has 16 amino acids.

This clonotype has ten or more counts. CDR3 sequence: CASSFGGSTQYF. CDR3 nucleotide sequence: TGTGCCAGCAGCTTTGGGGGAAGCACGCAGTATTTT. The rearrangement joins TRBV7-9 to TRBJ2-3; possibly TRBD1 or TRBD2 for D (5 bases each). Per germline, CDR1 SEHNR and CDR2 FQNEAQ (reference sequence). Trimming took 3 bases from V and 9 from J, leaving 10 bases between them. The CDR3 contains 12 residues.

In this sample, this clonotype turned up a few times. CDR3 sequence (DNA): TGCGCCAGCAGCCAAGAAGGGGGGACAAAGTTCACCTACGAGCAGTACGTC. The encoded protein is CASSQEGGTKFTYEQYV. The chain links TRBV4-1 to TRBJ2-7; possibly TRBD1 or TRBD2 for D (6 bases each). CDR1 MGHRA and CDR2 YSYEKL come from the germline V gene. This CDR3 region has 17 residues. Trimming stripped 0 bases from V and 2 bases from J, with 17 bases between.

The rearrangement joins TRBV3-1 to TRBJ2-7, with 11 positions matching TRBD2. The germline V gene encodes CDR1 LGHDT and CDR2 YNNKEL (reference sequence). CDR3 length: 16 amino acids. Unmatched junction bases numbered 7, after V lost 3 bases and J lost 3 bases. CDR3 sequence (DNA): TGTGCCAGCAGCCAGGGTAGCGGGGGGGCCTTCTACGAGCAGTACTTC. Translating gives CASSQGSGGAFYEQYF.

The chain employs TRBV19 and TRBJ1-2; no clear D. V gave up 0 bases and J gave up 4 bases, with 3 bases separating them. The CDR3 consists of 12 residues. Looked up from germline, CDR1 is LNHDA and CDR2 is SQIVND (reference sequence). The chain's CDR3 is CASSIDTYGYTF. As DNA, the CDR3 is TGTGCCAGTAGTATAGACACCTATGGCTACACCTTC.